This T cell receptor beta chain is from a study of cytomegalovirus exposure and HLA in healthy donors. Study-wide points: Cytomegalovirus-associated TCR beta chains were listed, numbering roughly 150. Later on, an analysis tied some 17,000 TCR beta sequences to HLA alleles at 0.05 false discovery rate.

Notes on this clone: What it binds is unknown.

Germline values: CDR1 SGHAT, CDR2 FQDESV (reference sequence). CDR3 length: 15 amino acids. Trimming shortened V by 2 bases and J by 0 bases, and 9 bases separated the two germline ends. Vbeta (60) and Jbeta (13) primers were used in the PCR. Original methodology: There were around 80 million unique TCR beta chains by a later count, and some 11 million of them were shared. Assay: immunoSEQ multiplex PCR; the TCRdb copy retains only in-frame clones and omits some. The V and J calls and clone size come from that table; D and trimming were worked out from the DNA. Of about 98,000 clones in the sample, roughly 77% were seen once.

The specimen was PBMCs. The chain has TRBV11-1 and TRBJ2-3, with a weak D call TRBD1 (6 bases). The receptor's source is a man between 40 and 49 years old in good health and CMV-seronegative. The CDR3 DNA sequence: TGTGCCAGCAGCTTATTGCAGGGGAGCACAGATACGCAGTATTTT. Translation gives CASSLLQGSTDTQYF.